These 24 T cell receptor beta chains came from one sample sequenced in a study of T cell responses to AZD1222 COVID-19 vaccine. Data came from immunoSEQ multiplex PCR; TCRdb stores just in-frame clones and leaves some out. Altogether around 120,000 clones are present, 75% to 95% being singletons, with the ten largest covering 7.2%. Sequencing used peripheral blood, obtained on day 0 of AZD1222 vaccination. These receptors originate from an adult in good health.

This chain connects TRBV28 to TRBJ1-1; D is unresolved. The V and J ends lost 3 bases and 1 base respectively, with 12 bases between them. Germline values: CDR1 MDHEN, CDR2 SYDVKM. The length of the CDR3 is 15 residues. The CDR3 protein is CASSFLKETNTEAFF. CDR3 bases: TGTGCCAGCAGTTTTCTGAAGGAAACGAACACTGAAGCTTTCTTT. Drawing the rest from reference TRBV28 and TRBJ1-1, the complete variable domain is DVKVTQSSRYLVKRTGEKVFLECVQDMDHENMFWYRQDPGLGLRLIYFSYDVKMKEKGDIPEGYSVSREKKERFSLILESASTNQTSMYLCASSFLKETNTEAFFGQGTRLTVV.

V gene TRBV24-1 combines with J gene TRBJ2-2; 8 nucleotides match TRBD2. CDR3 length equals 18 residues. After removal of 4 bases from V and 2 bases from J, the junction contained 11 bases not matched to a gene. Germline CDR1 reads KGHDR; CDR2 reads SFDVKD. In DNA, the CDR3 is TGTGCCACCAGTGACCCGCGGGCTAGCGGGCTAAACACCGGGGAGCTGTTTTTT. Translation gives CATSDPRASGLNTGELFF.

The CDR3 DNA reads as TGTGCCAGCAGTTTCAACACAGATACGCAGTATTTT. Translation gives CASSFNTDTQYF. The chain links TRBV14 to TRBJ2-3; D gene uncertain. V was clipped by 6 bases and J by 2 bases, with 6 bases between them. CDR3 length: 12 residues. Germline CDR1 reads SGHDN; CDR2 reads FVKESK.

The CDR3 protein is CATSEGHGQETQYF. The CDR3, as DNA: TGTGCCACCTCGGAGGGGCACGGACAAGAGACCCAGTACTTC. The V and J genes are TRBV6-4 and TRBJ2-5; the D gene is possibly TRBD2 (6 bases). CDR3 length: 14 residues. V was clipped by 10 bases and J by 2 bases, with 17 bases between them. Germline CDR1 reads MRHNA; CDR2 reads SNTAGT.

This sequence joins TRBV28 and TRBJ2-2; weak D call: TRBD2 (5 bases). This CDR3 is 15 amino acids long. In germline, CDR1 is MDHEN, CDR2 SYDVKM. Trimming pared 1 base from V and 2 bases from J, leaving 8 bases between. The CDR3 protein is CASSLSGLNTGELFF. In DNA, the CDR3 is TGTGCCAGCAGTTTATCCGGACTTAACACCGGGGAGCTGTTTTTT.

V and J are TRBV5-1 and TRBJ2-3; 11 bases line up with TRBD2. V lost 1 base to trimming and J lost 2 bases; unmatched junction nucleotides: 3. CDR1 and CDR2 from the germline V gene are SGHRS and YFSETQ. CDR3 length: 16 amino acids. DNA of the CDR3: TGCGCCAGCAGCTTGATACTAGCGGGAGACACAGATACGCAGTATTTT. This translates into CASSLILAGDTDTQYF.

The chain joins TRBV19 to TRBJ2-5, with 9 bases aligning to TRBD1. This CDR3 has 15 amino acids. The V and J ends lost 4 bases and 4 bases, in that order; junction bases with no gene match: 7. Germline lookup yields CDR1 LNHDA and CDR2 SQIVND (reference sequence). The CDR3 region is CASSTPGTGIETQYF. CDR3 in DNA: TGTGCCAGTAGTACTCCCGGGACAGGGATAGAGACCCAGTACTTC.

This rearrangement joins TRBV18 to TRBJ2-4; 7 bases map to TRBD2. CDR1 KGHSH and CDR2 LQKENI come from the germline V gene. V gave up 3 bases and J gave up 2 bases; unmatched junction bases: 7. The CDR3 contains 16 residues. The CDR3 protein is CASSPVVGGSKNIQYF. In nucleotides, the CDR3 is TGTGCCAGCTCACCCGTGGTGGGGGGGTCCAAAAACATTCAGTACTTC.

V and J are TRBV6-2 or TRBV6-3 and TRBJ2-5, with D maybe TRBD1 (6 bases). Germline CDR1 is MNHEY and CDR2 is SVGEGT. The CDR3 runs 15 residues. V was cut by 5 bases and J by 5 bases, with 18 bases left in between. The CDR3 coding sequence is TGTGCCAGCAGTCCCGTACTACAGGGACGGGAGACCCAGTACTTC. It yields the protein CASSPVLQGRETQYF.

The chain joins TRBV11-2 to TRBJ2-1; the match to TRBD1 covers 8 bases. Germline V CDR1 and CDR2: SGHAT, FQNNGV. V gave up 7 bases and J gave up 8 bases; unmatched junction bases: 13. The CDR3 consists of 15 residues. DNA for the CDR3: TGTGCCAGCAAAGCTTACAGGGGGTCGGGCCATGAGCAGTTCTTC. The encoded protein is CASKAYRGSGHEQFF.

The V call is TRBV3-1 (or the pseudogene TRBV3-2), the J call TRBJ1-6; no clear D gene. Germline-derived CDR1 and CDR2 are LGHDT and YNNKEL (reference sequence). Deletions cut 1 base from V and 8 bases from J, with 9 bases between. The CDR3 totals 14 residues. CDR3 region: CASSQGGFDSPLHF. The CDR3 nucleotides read TGTGCCAGCAGCCAAGGGGGATTCGATTCACCCCTCCACTTT.

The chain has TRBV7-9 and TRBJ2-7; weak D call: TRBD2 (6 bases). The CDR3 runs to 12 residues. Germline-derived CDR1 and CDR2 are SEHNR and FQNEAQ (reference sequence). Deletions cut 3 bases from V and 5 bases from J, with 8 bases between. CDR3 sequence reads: CASSLTGDEQYF. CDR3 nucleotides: TGTGCCAGCAGCTTGACGGGAGACGAGCAGTACTTC.

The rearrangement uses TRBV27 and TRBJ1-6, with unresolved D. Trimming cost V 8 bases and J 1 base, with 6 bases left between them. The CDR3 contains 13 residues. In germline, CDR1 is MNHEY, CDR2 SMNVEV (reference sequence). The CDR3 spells CASSASYNSPLHF. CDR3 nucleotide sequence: TGTGCCAGCTCTGCGTCCTATAATTCACCCCTCCACTTT.

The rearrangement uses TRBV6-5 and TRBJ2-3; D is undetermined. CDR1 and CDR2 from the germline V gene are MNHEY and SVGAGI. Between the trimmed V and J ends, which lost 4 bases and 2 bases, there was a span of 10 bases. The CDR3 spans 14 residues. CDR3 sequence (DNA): TGTGCCAGCAGTTCTGGACCATACACAGATACGCAGTATTTT. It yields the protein CASSSGPYTDTQYF.

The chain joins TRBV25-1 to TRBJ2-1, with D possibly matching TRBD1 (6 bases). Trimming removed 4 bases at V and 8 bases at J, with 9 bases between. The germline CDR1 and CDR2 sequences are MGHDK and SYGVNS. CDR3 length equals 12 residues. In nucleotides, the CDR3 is TGTGCCAGCAGTGTCAGGGGACATGAGCAGTTCTTC. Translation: CASSVRGHEQFF.

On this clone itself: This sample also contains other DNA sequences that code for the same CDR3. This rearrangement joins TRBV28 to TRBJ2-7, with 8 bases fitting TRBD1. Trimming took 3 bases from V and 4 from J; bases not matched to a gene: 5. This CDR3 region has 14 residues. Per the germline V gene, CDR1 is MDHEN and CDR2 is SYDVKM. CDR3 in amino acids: CASSFQGASYEQYF. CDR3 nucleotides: TGTGCCAGCAGTTTTCAGGGGGCGTCGTACGAGCAGTACTTC.

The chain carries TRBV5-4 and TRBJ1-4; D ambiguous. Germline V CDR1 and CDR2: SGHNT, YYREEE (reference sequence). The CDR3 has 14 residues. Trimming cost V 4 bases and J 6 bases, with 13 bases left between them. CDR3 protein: CASSLPGTDEKLFF. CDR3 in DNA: TGTGCCAGCAGCCTGCCAGGAACCGATGAAAAACTGTTTTTT.

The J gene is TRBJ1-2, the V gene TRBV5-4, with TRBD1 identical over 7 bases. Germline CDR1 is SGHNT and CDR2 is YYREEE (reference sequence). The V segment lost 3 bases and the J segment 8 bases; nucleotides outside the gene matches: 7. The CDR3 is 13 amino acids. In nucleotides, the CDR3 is TGTGCCAGCAGCTCAGGGACAGAGGGGGGCTACACCTTC. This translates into CASSSGTEGGYTF.

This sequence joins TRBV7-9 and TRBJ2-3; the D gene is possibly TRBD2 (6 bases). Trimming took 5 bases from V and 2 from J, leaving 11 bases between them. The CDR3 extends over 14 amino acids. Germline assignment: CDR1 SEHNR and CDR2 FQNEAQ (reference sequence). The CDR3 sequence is CASSPRTITDTQYF. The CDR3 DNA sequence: TGTGCCAGCAGCCCCCGGACTATCACAGATACGCAGTATTTT. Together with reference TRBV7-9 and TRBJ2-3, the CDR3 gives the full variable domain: DTGVSQNPRHKITKRGQNVTFRCDPISEHNRLYWYRQTLGQGPEFLTYFQNEAQLEKSRLLSDRFSAERPKGSFSTLEIQRTEQGDSAMYLCASSPRTITDTQYFGPGTRLTVL.

The DNA of the CDR3 is TGTGCCATCAGTGGGGGGCCCCCAGATACGCAGTATTTT. Its protein is CAISGGPPDTQYF. The gene calls are TRBV10-3 and TRBJ2-3; D might be TRBD1 (6 bases). This CDR3 has 13 amino acids. The V gene's germline CDR1 is ENHRY and CDR2 SYGVKD. Trimming stripped 4 bases from V and 4 bases from J, with 9 bases between.

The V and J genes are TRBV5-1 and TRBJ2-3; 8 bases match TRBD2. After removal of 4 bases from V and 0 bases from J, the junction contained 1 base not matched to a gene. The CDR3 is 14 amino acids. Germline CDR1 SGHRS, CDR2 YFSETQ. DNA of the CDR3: TGCGCCAGCAGCCCGGGGGGGAGCACAGATACGCAGTATTTT. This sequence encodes CASSPGGSTDTQYF. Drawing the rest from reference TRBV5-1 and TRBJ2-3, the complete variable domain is KAGVTQTPRYLIKTRGQQVTLSCSPISGHRSVSWYQQTPGQGLQFLFEYFSETQRNKGNFPGRFSGRQFSNSRSEMNVSTLELGDSALYLCASSPGGSTDTQYFGPGTRLTVL.

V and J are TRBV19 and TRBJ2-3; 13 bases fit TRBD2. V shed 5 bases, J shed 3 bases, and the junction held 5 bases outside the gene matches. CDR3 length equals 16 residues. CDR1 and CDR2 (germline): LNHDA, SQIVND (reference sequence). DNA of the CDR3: TGTGCCAGTAGTCTGGGACTAGCGGGACCAACAGATACGCAGTATTTT. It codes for CASSLGLAGPTDTQYF.

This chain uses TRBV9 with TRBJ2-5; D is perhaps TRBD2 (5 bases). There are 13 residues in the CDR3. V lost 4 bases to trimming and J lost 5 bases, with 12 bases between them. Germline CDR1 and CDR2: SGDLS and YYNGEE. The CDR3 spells CASSPPRGETQYF. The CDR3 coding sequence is TGTGCCAGCAGCCCTCCCCGGGGTGAGACCCAGTACTTC.

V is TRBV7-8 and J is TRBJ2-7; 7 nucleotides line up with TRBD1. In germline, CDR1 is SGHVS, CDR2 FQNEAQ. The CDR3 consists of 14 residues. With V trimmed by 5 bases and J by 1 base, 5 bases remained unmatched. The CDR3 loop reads CASSQRQGSYEQYF. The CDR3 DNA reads TGTGCCAGCAGCCAAAGACAGGGTTCCTACGAGCAGTACTTC.